Detailed here is one T cell receptor beta chain. Its antigen is undetermined. This sample was taken from a study of cytomegalovirus exposure and HLA in healthy donors. Findings and caveats of the study: CMV antigen specificity was confirmed in vitro for three CMV-associated chains. Later genetic work tied a missense DCLRE1C variant to beta-chain V and J trimming.

The germline V gene has CDR1 SGHDN and CDR2 FVKESK. This CDR3 comprises 19 residues. Trimming took 1 base from V and 2 from J; bases not matched to a gene: 12. PCR was performed using 60 Vbeta and 13 Jbeta primers. The data were produced by immunoSEQ multiplex PCR, yet TCRdb's version contains in-frame clones alone and is incomplete. The table has some 200,000 clones, roughly three quarters seen once. The sample consisted of PBMCs. The chain couples TRBV14 to TRBJ2-5, with TRBD2 identical over 11 bases. The clonotype originates from a woman aged 50 to 60 in good health and CMV-seronegative. The CDR3 region is CASSQGETSGNVEQETQYF. The CDR3 DNA sequence: TGTGCCAGCAGCCAAGGGGAGACTAGCGGGAACGTTGAACAAGAGACCCAGTACTTC.